Listed below are T cell receptor beta chains from one sample, sequenced in a study of radiation and T cells in renal cell carcinoma. Sequencing used immunoSEQ multiplex PCR; TCRdb keeps in-frame clones, though not all of them. Here the sample spans about 24,000 clones, more than 45% being singletons. The sample was tumor tissue, taken from a patient whose treatment was nephrectomy without radiotherapy. The receptors derive from a man in his forties with renal cell carcinoma. CDR3s leave out the opening cysteine and the closing phenylalanine or tryptophan.

TRBV5-1	ASSLLGTEAF
TRBV7-2	ASSLGDRKNTEAF
TRBV28	ASSLLLAYSYEQY
TRBV7-9	ASSYPSETAMNTGELF
TRBV18	ASSPSTGASEQY
TRBV10-2	ASSPTEGIGYT
TRBV5-1	ASSPRGDRGREQY
TRBV13	ASSGLAVGYEQY
TRBV29-1	SVWTDSGNTIY
TRBV9	ASSVGQPNTEAF
TRBV11-1	ASSEQGAATEAF
TRBV5-1	ASSRTGLAGSTDTQY
TRBV28	ASSPSDRRYEQY
TRBV9	ASSLTGSGNTEAF
TRBV5-6	ASSSLGTGSAGELF
TRBV5-4	ASSLQDRGGYGYT
TRBV7-8	ASSPYGTSGYNEQF
TRBV28	ASATRQGLTEAF
TRBV11-2	ASSLMLDAGYNEQF
TRBV7-9	ASSFGPNTEAF
TRBV4-3	ASSQGSSRTDTQY
TRBV2	ASSPSGGSGTEAF
TRBV28	ASSPRTSGNTEAF
TRBV21-1	ASRTLGDTEAF
TRBV5-4	ASSPDRERTGELF
TRBV9	ASSVDCRDRVGVSNQPQH
TRBV5-1	ASSLEPSSGANVLT
TRBV28	ASSLGLPNYGYT
TRBV5-1	ASSLDRGRKEKLF
TRBV25-1	ASTDFLGANTEAF
TRBV6-4	ASSDSSGQGVVDGYT
TRBV7-9	ASSPNRGTGELF
TRBV6-1	ASGRGQQGYGYT
TRBV6-6	ASSHRLADTQY
TRBV4-1	ASSQVFAGVSYNEQF
TRBV5-6	ASSLGMSYEQY
TRBV4-1	ASSQGHSYNEQF
TRBV4-2	ASSLGIGALTLFTEAF
TRBV27	ASSLIWHTEAF
TRBV28	ASAVPNSGGEQY
TRBV7-2	ASSFDRGSNQPQH
TRBV11-3	ASSSGGRLQF
TRBV19	ASSLIQGGNYGYT
TRBV27	ASSSTGLGYGYT
TRBV7-2	ASSGILKTGPTNGYT
TRBV13	ASSLGGPVPEAF
TRBV5-8	ASSLGTSSGNTIY
TRBV19	ASSWTGVSSGNTIY
TRBV5-1	ASSPGTAYGYT